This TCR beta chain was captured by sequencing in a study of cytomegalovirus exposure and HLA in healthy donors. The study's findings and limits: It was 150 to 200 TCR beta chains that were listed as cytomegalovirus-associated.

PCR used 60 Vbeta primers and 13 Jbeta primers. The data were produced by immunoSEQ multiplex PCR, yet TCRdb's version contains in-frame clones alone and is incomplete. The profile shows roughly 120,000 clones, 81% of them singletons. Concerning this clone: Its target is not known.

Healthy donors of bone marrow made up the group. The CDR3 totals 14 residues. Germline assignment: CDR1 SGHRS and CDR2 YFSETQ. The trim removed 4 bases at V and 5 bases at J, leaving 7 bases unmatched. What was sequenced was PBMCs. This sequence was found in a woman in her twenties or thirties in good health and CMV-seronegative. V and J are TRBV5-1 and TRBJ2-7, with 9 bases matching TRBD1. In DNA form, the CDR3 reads TGCGCCAGCAGCCCTGGGACAGGGCTCGACGAGCAGTACTTC. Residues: CASSPGTGLDEQYF.